This TCR beta chain was retrieved from a study of shared clonotypes between healthy human individuals. General study findings and limits: Sampling covered blood only; tissue repertoires likely differ. How much donors shared clonotypes was expected to be affected by sequencing depth.

An even split of each subset's genomic DNA across several immunoSEQ plates was performed. Here immunoSEQ multiplex PCR was the method, and the copy in TCRdb shows in-frame clones only, minus some. The sample holds about 480,000 clones, 75% to 80% seen once. Adult donors, all healthy and HIV-negative, had no recent acute infections or vaccinations. The count of this clone is one. Its antigen is not known. The length of the CDR3 is 14 residues. Deletions cut 0 bases from V and 3 bases from J, with 10 bases between. In germline, CDR1 is SGHRS, CDR2 YFSETQ. This sequence was found in a woman aged 40 to 50 in good health. Some clones in this sample may be carry-over from other donors' samples. The sample consisted of PBMCs. The chain is built from TRBV5-1 and TRBJ2-7; D not certain. CDR3 coding DNA: TGCGCCAGCAGCTTGGAAGGGATAGGCTACGAGCAGTACTTC. Protein: CASSLEGIGYEQYF.